This TCR beta chain comes out of a study of cytomegalovirus exposure and HLA in healthy donors. General study findings and limits: An analysis that came later showed most CMV-associated TCR beta chains appearing HLA-restricted.

Trimming removed 5 bases at V and 1 base at J, with 6 bases between. The CDR3 is 12 amino acids. The germline gives CDR1 SGHRS, CDR2 YFSETQ. Note on this clone: The antigen remains unidentified.

PCR involved 60 Vbeta and 13 Jbeta primers. Assay used: immunoSEQ multiplex PCR; TCRdb lists only in-frame clones, some missing. The sample records some 97,000 clones, around 80% being singletons. The chain carries TRBV5-1 and TRBJ1-1; D is possibly TRBD1 (5 bases). Sequencing was done on a sample of PBMCs. The TCR sequence derives from a woman aged 50 to 60 in good health and CMV-seropositive. The CDR3 nucleotides read TGCGCCAGCAGGGGGGGGAACACTGAAGCTTTCTTT. Its protein product is CASRGGNTEAFF.